The 8 T cell receptor beta chains below all came from one sample that was sequenced in a study of tumor-infiltrating lymphocytes in primary liver carcinoma. Constant-region priming of about 500 ng total RNA yielded TCR beta cDNA. Library construction for TCR beta comprised three nested multiplex PCR rounds performed with slightly modified ARM-PCR. Running 9 to 11 cycles apiece, the first two PCR rounds relied on TRBV1-TRBV30 forward primers together with a C-beta reverse primer. MiXCR was run by TCRdb on the multiplex PCR reads, yielding one entry per CDR3 protein. The sample has tens of thousands of distinct CDR3 sequences, over 65% seen once. The source material, roughly 18-30 mg of unsorted bulk tissue, was used to co-extract RNA and DNA. Sequenced material: liver tumor tissue from sampling region 2. Documented subset: tumor region T2, inferior pole. The source of these receptors is a man aged 40-49 years with primary liver carcinoma and hepatitis B virus infection.

The rearrangement links TRBV5-4 to TRBJ2-1, with a weak D call TRBD2 (7 bases). Germline loops: CDR1 SGHNT, CDR2 YYREEE (reference sequence). The length of the CDR3 is 17 residues. Trimming shortened V by 6 bases and J by 8 bases, and 27 bases separated the two germline ends. The CDR3 DNA follows: TGTGCCAGCACCCGCGGGGGCACGGGCCACGCAGCCTATGAGCAGTTCTTC. Protein product: CASTRGGTGHAAYEQFF.

Of note for this clonotype: Compared with germline, one end of the junction differs, possibly owing to a read error. V is TRBV4-1 and J is TRBJ2-3, with D hard to call. The CDR3 is 14 amino acids. Germline V gene lookup returns CDR1 MGHRA and CDR2 YSYEKL. CDR3 residues: CASGQDMLADAQYF. DNA of the CDR3: TGCGCCAGCGGCCAAGACATGTTAGCAGATGCGCAGTATTTT.

Concerning this clonotype itself: The junction and the germline gene differ at one end; a read error may be behind it. J is TRBJ2-3 and V is TRBV4-2; TRBD2 agrees at 8 bases. This CDR3 has 16 residues. Germline lookup yields CDR1 LGHNA and CDR2 YNFKEQ. CDR3 coding DNA: TGTGCCGGCAGCCAAGCAACTAGCGGAAACACAGATACGCAGTGTTTT. This sequence encodes CAGSQATSGNTDTQCF.

V usage is TRBV6-1 and J usage is TRBJ2-3; D unclear. The CDR3 totals 18 residues. Germline CDR1 is MNHNS and CDR2 is SASEGT. V lost 2 bases, J lost 0 bases, and 18 bases lay in between. In nucleotides, the CDR3 is TGTGCCAGCAGTGAACCAGATATCGGGTCGTATAGCACAGATACGCAGTATTTT. As protein: CASSEPDIGSYSTDTQYF.

This chain links TRBV11-1 with TRBJ2-3; 9 positions agree with TRBD2. V lost 2 bases and J lost 3; bases outside the gene matches: 6. The CDR3 runs to 16 residues. Germline V gene data show CDR1 as SGHAT and CDR2 as FQDESV (reference sequence). The CDR3 reads CASSLRKGLATDTQYF. The CDR3 DNA reads as TGTGCCAGCAGCTTAAGAAAGGGACTAGCTACAGATACGCAGTATTTT.

This clonotype was seen a single time. V gene TRBV11-2 combines with J gene TRBJ2-3; maybe TRBD2 (6 bases). Trimming left V 11 bases short and J 4 bases short, with 19 bases between. Germline V lookup: CDR1 SGHAT, CDR2 FQNNGV. The CDR3 has 14 amino acids. The CDR3 bases are TGTGCCGGAGGGGTACGGAAGTCCGCAGATACGCAGTATTTT. Protein sequence: CAGGVRKSADTQYF.

Notes on this clonotype: One junction end does not reproduce the germline sequence, and a read error may be involved. The gene calls are TRBV19 and TRBJ1-4; TRBD1 matches at 9 bases. CDR3 length: 14 residues. Germline values: CDR1 LNHDA, CDR2 SQIVND (reference sequence). This CDR3 reads CATSIGTGPEKLFF. The CDR3, as DNA: TGTGCCACTAGTATAGGGACAGGGCCTGAAAAACTGTTTTTT.

Turning to this clonotype: A junction end diverges from the germline sequence, so it may reflect a read error. V gene TRBV6-5 combines with J gene TRBJ2-3; either TRBD1 or TRBD2 may fit D (5 bases each). Per the germline V gene, CDR1 is MNHEY and CDR2 is SVGAGI. This CDR3 comprises 14 residues. This CDR3 reads CISSWDGRTDTQYF. The CDR3 DNA follows: TGTATCAGCAGTTGGGACGGACGCACAGATACACAGTATTTT.